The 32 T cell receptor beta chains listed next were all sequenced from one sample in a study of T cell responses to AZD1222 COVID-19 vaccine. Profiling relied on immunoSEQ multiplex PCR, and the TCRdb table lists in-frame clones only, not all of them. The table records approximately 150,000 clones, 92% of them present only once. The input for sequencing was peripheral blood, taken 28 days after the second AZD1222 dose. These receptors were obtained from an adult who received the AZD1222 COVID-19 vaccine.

Here the CDR3 DNA reads TGCGCCAGCAGCCACTCAGACAGGGTCAGCAATCAGCCCCAGCATTTT. It specifies CASSHSDRVSNQPQHF. The chain is built from TRBV4-1 and TRBJ1-5, with TRBD1 matching over 7 bases. The CDR3 runs to 16 residues. Germline trimming cut 3 bases from V and 1 base from J; bases unmatched to any gene: 6. From germline, CDR1 is MGHRA and CDR2 YSYEKL.

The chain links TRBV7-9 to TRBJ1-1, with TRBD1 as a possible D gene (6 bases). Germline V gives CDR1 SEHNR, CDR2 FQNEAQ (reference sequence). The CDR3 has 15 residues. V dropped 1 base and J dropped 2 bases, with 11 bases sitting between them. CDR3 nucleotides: TGTGCCAGCAGCTTAGGAGGGGGGATAAACACTGAAGCTTTCTTT. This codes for CASSLGGGINTEAFF.

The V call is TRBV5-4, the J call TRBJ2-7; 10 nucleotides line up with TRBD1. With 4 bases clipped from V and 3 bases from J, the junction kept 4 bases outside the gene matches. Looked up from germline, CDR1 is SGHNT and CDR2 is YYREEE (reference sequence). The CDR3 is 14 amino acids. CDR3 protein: CASSPGQGSYEQYF. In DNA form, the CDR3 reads TGTGCCAGCAGCCCGGGACAGGGGAGCTACGAGCAGTACTTC.

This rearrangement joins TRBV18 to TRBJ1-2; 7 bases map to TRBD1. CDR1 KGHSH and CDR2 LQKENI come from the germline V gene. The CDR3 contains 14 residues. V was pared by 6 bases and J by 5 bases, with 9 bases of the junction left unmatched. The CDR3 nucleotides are TGTGCCAGCTCCTTGGACAGGTCATCTTATGGCTACACCTTC. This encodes CASSLDRSSYGYTF.

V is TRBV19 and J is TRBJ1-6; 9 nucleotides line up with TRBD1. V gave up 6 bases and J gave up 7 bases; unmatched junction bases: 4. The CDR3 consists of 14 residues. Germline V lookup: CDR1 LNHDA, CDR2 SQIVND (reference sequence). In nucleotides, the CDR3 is TGTGCCAGTAGCCCCGGACAGGGGAATTCACCCCTCCACTTT. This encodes CASSPGQGNSPLHF. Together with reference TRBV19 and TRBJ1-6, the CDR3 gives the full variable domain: DGGITQSPKYLFRKEGQNVTLSCEQNLNHDAMYWYRQDPGQGLRLIYYSQIVNDFQKGDIAEGYSVSREKKESFPLTVTSAQKNPTAFYLCASSPGQGNSPLHFGNGTRLTVT.

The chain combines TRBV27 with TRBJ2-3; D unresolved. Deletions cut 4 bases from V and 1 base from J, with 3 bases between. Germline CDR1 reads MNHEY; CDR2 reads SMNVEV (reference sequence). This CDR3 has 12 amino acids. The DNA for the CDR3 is TGTGCCAGCAGTTCCCGCACAGATACGCAGTATTTT. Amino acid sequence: CASSSRTDTQYF.

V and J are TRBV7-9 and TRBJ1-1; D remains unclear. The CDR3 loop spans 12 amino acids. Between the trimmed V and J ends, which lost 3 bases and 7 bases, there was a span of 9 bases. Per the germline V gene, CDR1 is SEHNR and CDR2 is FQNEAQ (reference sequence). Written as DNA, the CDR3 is TGTGCCAGCAGCTTCCCCGACCGTGAAGCTTTCTTT. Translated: CASSFPDREAFF.

CDR3 sequence (DNA): TGTGCCAGTAGTATCTGGGCAGCCCGGGAGCAGTACTTC. Encoded protein: CASSIWAAREQYF. V gene TRBV19 combines with J gene TRBJ2-7; no firm D call. Germline lookup yields CDR1 LNHDA and CDR2 SQIVND (reference sequence). The length of the CDR3 is 13 residues. V dropped 3 bases and J dropped 7 bases, with 13 bases sitting between them.

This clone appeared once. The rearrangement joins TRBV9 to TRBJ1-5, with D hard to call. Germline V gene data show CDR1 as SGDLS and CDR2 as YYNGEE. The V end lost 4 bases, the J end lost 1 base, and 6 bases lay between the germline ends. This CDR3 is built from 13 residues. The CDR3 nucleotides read TGTGCCAGCAGCCTGGGGAGCAATCAGCCCCAGCATTTT. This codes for CASSLGSNQPQHF. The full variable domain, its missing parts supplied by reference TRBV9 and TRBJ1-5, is DSGVTQTPKHLITATGQRVTLRCSPRSGDLSVYWYQQSLDQGLQFLIQYYNGEERAKGNILERFSAQQFPDLHSELNLSSLELGDSALYFCASSLGSNQPQHFGDGTRLSIL.

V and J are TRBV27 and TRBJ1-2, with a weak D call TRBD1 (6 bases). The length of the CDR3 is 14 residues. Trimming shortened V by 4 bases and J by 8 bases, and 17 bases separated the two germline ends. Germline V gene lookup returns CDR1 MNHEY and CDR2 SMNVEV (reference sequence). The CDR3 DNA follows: TGTGCCAGCAGTTCCCTTTGGGGGGGCGACGGCTACACCTTC. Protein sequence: CASSSLWGGDGYTF.

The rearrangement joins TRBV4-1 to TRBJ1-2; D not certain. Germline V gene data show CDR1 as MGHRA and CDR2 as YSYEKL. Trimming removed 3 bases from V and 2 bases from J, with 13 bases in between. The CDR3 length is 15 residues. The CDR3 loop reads CASSQLGYSNYGYTF. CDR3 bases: TGCGCCAGCAGCCAGCTGGGGTATTCGAACTATGGCTACACCTTC.

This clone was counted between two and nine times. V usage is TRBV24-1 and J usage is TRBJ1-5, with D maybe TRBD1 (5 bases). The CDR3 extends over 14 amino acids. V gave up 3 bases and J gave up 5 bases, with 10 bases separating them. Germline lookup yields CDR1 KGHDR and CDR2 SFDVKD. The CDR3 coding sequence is TGTGCCACCAGTGATGGGACGGGAGATCAGCCCCAGCATTTT. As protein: CATSDGTGDQPQHF.

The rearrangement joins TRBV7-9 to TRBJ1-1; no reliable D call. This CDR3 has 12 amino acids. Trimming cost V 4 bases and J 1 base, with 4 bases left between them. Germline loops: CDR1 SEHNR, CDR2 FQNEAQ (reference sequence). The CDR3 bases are TGTGCCAGCAGCTCTTGGAACACTGAAGCTTTCTTT. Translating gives CASSSWNTEAFF.

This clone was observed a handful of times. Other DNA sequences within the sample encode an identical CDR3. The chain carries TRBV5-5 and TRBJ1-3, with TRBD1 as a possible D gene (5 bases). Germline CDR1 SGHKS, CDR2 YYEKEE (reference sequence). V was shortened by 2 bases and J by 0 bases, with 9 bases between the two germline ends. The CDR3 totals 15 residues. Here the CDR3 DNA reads TGTGCCAGCAGCTTCGGGACGGTCTCTGGAAACACCATATATTTT. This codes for CASSFGTVSGNTIYF.

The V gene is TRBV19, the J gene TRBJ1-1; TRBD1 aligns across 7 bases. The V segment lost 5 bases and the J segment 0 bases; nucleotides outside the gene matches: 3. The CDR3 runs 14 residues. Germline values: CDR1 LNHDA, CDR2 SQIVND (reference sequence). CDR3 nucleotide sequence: TGTGCCAGTAGTCCGGGACAGATGAACACTGAAGCTTTCTTT. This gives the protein CASSPGQMNTEAFF.

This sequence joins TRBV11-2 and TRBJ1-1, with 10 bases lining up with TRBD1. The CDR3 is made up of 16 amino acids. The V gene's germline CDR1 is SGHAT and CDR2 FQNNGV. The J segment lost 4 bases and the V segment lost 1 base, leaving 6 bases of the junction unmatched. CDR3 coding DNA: TGTGCCAGCAGCTTAGGGGTCCGGACAGGGGGCACTGAAGCTTTCTTT. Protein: CASSLGVRTGGTEAFF.

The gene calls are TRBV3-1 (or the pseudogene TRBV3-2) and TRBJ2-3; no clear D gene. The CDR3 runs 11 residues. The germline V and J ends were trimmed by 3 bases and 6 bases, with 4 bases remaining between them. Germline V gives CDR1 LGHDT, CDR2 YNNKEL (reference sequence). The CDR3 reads CASSQGDTQYF. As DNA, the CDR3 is TGTGCCAGCAGCCAGGGTGATACGCAGTATTTT.

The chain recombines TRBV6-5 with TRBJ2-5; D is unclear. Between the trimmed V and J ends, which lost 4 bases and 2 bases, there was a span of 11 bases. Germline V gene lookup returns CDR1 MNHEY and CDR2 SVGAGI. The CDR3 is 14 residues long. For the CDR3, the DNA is TGTGCCAGCAGTTTCGCGGTCAGGCAAGAGACCCAGTACTTC. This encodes CASSFAVRQETQYF.

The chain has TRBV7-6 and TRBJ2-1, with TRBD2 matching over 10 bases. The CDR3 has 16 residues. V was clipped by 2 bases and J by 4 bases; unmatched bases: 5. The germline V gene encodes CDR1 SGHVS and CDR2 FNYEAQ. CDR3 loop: CASSLTSGGAYNEQFF. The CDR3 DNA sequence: TGTGCCAGCAGCTTAACGAGCGGGGGGGCGTACAATGAGCAGTTCTTC.

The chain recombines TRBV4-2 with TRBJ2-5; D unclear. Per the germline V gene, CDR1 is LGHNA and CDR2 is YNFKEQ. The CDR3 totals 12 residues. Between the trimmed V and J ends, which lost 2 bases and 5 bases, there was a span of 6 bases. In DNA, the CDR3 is TGTGCCAGCAGCCAAAAGGCCGAGACCCAGTACTTC. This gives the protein CASSQKAETQYF.

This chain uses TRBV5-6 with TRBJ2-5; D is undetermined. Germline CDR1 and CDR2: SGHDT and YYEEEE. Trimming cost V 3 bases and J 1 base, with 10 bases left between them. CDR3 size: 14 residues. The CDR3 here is CASSYTSPQETQYF. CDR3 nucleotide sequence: TGTGCCAGCAGCTACACTTCCCCCCAAGAGACCCAGTACTTC.

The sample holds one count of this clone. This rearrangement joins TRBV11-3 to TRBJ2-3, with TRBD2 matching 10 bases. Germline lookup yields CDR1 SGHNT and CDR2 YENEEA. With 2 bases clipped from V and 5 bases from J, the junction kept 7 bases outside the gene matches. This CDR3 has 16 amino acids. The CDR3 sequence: CASSLQRGGGRDTQYF. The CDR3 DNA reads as TGTGCCAGCAGCTTACAGCGGGGGGGCGGGCGAGATACGCAGTATTTT.

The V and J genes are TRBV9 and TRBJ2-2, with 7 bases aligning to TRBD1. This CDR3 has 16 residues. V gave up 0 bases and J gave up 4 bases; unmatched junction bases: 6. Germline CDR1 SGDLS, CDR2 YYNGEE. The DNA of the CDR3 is TGTGCCAGCAGCGTAGCGGGGACAGCGGCCACCGGGGAGCTGTTTTTT. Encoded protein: CASSVAGTAATGELFF.

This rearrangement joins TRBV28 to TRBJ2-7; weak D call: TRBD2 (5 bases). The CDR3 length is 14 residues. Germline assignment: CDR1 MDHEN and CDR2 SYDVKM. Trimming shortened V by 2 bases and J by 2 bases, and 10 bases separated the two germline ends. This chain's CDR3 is CASSLVTAAYEQYF. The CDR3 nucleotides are TGTGCCAGCAGTTTAGTAACAGCGGCCTACGAGCAGTACTTC.

The CDR3 spells CASSPGQVRYNEQFF. Here the CDR3 DNA reads TGTGCCAGCAGCCCCGGACAGGTCCGCTACAATGAGCAGTTCTTC. The chain has TRBV27 and TRBJ2-1; 7 bases are a match to TRBD1. Germline CDR1 reads MNHEY; CDR2 reads SMNVEV (reference sequence). The ends lost 6 bases at V and 3 bases at J; junction bases unmatched: 8. This CDR3 has 15 amino acids.

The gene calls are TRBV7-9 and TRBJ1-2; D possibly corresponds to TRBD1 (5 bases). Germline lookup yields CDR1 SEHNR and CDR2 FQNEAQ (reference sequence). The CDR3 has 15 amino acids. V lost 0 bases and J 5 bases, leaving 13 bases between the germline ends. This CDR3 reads CASSLAQAWMYGYTF. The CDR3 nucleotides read TGTGCCAGCAGCTTAGCACAGGCGTGGATGTATGGCTACACCTTC.

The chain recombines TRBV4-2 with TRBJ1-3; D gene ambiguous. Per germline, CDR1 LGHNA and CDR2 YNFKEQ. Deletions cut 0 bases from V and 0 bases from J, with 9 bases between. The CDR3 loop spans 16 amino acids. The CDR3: CASSQDRVFSGNTIYF. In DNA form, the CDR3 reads TGTGCCAGCAGCCAAGATCGGGTATTCTCTGGAAACACCATATATTTT.

The CDR3 protein is CASSQDIGQSYNEQFF. In nucleotides, the CDR3 is TGCGCCAGCAGCCAAGATATAGGACAAAGTTACAATGAGCAGTTCTTC. The V gene is TRBV4-1, the J gene TRBJ2-1; D perhaps matches TRBD1 (5 bases). This CDR3 has 16 amino acids. With 0 bases removed from V and 4 bases from J, the gap between germline ends came to 13 bases. Germline CDR1 and CDR2: MGHRA and YSYEKL.

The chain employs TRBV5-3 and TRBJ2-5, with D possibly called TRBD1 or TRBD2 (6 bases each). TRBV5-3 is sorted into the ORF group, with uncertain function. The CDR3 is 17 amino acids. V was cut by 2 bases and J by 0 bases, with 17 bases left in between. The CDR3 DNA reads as TGTGCCAGAAGCTTCAGGGGCGCGGGGCGGTACCAAGAGACCCAGTACTTC. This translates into CARSFRGAGRYQETQYF.

The CDR3 DNA reads as TGTGCCAGCAGCTTAAGAGCACAGGGCCTTGATGGTAGGCAGTATTTT. Translating it yields CASSLRAQGLDGRQYF. V and J are TRBV7-9 and TRBJ2-3, with D maybe TRBD1 (6 bases). The CDR3 is 16 residues long. Germline V gene data show CDR1 as SEHNR and CDR2 as FQNEAQ (reference sequence). The V and J ends lost 2 bases and 11 bases respectively, with 23 bases between them.

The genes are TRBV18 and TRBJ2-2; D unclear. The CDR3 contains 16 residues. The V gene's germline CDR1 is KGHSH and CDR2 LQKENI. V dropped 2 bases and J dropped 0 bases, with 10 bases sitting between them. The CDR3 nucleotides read TGTGCCAGCTCACCATTTGACACATCGAACACCGGGGAGCTGTTTTTT. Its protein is CASSPFDTSNTGELFF. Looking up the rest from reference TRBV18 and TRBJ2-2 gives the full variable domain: NAGVMQNPRHLVRRRGQEARLRCSPMKGHSHVYWYRQLPEEGLKFMVYLQKENIIDESGMPKERFSAEFPKEGPSILRIQQVVRGDSAAYFCASSPFDTSNTGELFFGEGSRLTVL.

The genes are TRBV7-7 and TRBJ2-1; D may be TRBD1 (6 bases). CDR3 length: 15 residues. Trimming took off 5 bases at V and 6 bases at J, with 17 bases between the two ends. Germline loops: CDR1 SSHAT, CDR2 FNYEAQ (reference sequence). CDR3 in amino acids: CASSPWAGAGNEQFF. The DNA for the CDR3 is TGTGCCAGCAGCCCCTGGGCAGGGGCCGGCAATGAGCAGTTCTTC.